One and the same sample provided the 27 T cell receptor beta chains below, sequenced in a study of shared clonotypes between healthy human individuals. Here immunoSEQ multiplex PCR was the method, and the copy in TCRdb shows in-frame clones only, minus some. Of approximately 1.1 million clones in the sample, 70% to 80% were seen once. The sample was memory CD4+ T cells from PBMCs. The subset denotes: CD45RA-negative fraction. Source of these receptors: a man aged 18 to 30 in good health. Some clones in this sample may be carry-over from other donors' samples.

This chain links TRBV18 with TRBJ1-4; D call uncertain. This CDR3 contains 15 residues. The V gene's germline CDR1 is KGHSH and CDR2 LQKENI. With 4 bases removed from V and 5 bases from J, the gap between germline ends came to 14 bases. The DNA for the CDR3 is TGTGCCAGCTCACTAAATTGGCAGTCAAATGAAAAACTGTTTTTT. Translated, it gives CASSLNWQSNEKLFF. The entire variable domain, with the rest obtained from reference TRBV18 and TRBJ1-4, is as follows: NAGVMQNPRHLVRRRGQEARLRCSPMKGHSHVYWYRQLPEEGLKFMVYLQKENIIDESGMPKERFSAEFPKEGPSILRIQQVVRGDSAAYFCASSLNWQSNEKLFFGSGTQLSVL.

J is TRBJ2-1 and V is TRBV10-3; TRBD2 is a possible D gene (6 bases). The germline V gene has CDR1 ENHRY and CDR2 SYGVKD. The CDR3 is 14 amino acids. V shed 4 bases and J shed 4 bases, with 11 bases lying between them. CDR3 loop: CAISGRAGYNEQFF. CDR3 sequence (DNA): TGTGCCATCAGTGGGAGGGCCGGGTACAATGAGCAGTTCTTC.

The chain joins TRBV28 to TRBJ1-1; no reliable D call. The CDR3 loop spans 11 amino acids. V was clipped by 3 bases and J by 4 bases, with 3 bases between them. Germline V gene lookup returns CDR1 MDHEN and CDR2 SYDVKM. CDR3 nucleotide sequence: TGTGCCAGCAGTTTGACCACTGAAGCTTTCTTT. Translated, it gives CASSLTTEAFF.

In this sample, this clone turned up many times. The CDR3 is CASSQEGTGLLEQYF. CDR3 DNA: TGCGCCAGCAGCCAAGAAGGGACAGGACTTCTCGAGCAGTACTTC. The chain carries TRBV4-3 and TRBJ2-7, with TRBD1 matching over 8 bases. Germline assignment: CDR1 LGHNA and CDR2 YSLEER. There are 15 residues in the CDR3. The junction had 7 bases not matched to a gene; V was cut back by 0 bases and J by 6 bases.

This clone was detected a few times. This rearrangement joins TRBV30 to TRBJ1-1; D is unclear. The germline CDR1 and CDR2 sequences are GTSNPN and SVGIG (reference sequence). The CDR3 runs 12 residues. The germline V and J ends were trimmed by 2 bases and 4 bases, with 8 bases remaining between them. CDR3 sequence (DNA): TGTGCCTGGAGTTCTGGCTCCACTGAAGCTTTCTTT. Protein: CAWSSGSTEAFF.

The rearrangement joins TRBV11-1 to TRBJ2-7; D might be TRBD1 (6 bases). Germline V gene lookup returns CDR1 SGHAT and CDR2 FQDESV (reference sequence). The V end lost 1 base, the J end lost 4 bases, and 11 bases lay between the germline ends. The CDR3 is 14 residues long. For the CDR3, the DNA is TGTGCCAGCAGCTTAGACAGGGTTGGTTACGAGCAGTACTTC. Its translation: CASSLDRVGYEQYF.

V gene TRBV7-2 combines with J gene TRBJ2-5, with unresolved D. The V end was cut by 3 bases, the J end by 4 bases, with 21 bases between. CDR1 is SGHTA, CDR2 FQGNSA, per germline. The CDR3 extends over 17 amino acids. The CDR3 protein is CASSLSSRRSAPETQYF. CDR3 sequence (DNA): TGTGCCAGCAGCTTGTCCTCCCGCCGATCTGCTCCAGAGACCCAGTACTTC. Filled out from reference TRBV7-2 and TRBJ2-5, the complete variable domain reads GAGVSQSPSNKVTEKGKDVELRCDPISGHTALYWYRQSLGQGLEFLIYFQGNSAPDKSGLPSDRFSAERTGGSVSTLTIQRTQQEDSAVYLCASSLSSRRSAPETQYFGPGTRLLVL.

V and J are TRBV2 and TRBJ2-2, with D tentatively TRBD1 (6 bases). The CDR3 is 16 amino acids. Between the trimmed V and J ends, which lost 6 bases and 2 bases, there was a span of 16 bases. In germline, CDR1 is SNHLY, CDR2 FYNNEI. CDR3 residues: CASRQQGSFNTGELFF. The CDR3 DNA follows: TGTGCCAGCAGACAACAGGGATCCTTTAACACCGGGGAGCTGTTTTTT.

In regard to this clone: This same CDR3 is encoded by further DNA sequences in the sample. CDR3 bases: TGCGCCAGCAGCTTGGAACGGCGCACAGATACGCAGTATTTT. It codes for CASSLERRTDTQYF. This rearrangement joins TRBV5-1 to TRBJ2-3; unclear D gene. The CDR3 is 14 residues long. The V gene lost 0 bases and the J gene lost 1 base, with 6 bases spanning the gap. Germline V gives CDR1 SGHRS, CDR2 YFSETQ.

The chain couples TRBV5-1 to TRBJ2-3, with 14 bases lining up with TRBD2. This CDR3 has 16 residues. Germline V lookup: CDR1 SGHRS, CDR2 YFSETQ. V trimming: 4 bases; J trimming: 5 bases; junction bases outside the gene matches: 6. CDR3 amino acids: CASSPGTSGRGDTQYF. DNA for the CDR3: TGCGCCAGCAGCCCCGGGACTAGCGGGAGAGGAGATACGCAGTATTTT.

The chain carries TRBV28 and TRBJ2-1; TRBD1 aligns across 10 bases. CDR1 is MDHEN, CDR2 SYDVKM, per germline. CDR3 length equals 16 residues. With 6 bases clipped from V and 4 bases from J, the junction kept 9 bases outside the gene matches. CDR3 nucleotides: TGTGCCAGCAGCTCCCCCGGGACAGGGGTTTACAATGAGCAGTTCTTC. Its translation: CASSSPGTGVYNEQFF.

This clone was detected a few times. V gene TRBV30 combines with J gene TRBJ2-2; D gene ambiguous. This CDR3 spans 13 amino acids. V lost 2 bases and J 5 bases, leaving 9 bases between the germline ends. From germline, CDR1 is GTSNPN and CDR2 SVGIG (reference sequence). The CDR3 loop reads CAWSPWGTGELFF. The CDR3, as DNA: TGTGCCTGGAGTCCTTGGGGAACCGGGGAGCTGTTTTTT.

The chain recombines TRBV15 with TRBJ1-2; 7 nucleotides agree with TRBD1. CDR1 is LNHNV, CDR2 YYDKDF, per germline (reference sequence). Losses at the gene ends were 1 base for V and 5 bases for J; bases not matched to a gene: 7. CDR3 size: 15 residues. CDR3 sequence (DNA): TGTGCCACCAGCAGAGGGACAGGCGCTTCTTATGGCTACACCTTC. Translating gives CATSRGTGASYGYTF. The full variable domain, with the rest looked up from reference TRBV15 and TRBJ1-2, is DAMVIQNPRYQVTQFGKPVTLSCSQTLNHNVMYWYQQKSSQAPKLLFHYYDKDFNNEADTPDNFQSRRPNTSFCFLDIRSPGLGDTAMYLCATSRGTGASYGYTFGSGTRLTVV.

The chain's CDR3 is CASSLVGRSMSDTQYF. CDR3 DNA sequence: TGTGCCAGCAGCTTGGTGGGACGCTCCATGTCAGATACGCAGTATTTT. The J gene is TRBJ2-3, the V gene TRBV5-6, with D possibly being TRBD1 or TRBD2 (5 bases each). The V end was cut by 0 bases, the J end by 4 bases, with 15 bases between. Germline V gene lookup returns CDR1 SGHDT and CDR2 YYEEEE. The CDR3 runs 16 residues.

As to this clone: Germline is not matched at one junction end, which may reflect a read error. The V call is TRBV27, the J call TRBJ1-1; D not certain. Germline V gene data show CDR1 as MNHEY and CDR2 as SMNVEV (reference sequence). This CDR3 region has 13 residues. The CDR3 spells CASSRVVRAEAFF. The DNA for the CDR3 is TGTGCCAGCAGCCGCGTGGTCCGGGCTGAGGCTTTCTTT.

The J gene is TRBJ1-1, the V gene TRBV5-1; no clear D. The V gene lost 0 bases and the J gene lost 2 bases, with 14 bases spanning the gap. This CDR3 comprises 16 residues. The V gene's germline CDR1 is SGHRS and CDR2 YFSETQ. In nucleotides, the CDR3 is TGCGCCAGCAGCTTGGAAGTCTATGCAGGAAACACTGAAGCTTTCTTT. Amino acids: CASSLEVYAGNTEAFF.

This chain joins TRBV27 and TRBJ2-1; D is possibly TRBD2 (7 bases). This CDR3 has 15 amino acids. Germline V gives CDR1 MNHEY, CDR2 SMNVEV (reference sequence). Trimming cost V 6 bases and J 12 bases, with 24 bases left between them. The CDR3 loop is CASRSWEGGRTWQFF. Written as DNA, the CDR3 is TGTGCCAGCAGGTCATGGGAGGGGGGGCGAACCTGGCAGTTCTTC.

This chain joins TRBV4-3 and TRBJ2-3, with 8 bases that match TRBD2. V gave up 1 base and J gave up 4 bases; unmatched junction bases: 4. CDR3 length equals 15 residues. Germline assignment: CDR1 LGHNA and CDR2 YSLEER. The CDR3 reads CASSQAGGPADTQYF. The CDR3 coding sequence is TGCGCCAGCAGCCAAGCGGGAGGGCCGGCAGATACGCAGTATTTT.

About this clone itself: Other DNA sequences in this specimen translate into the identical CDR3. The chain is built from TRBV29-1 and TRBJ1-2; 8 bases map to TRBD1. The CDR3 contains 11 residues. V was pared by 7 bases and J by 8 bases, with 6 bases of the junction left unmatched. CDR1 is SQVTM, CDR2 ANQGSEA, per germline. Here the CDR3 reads CSAGQGGGYTF. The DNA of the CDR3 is TGCAGCGCCGGACAGGGAGGAGGCTACACCTTC.

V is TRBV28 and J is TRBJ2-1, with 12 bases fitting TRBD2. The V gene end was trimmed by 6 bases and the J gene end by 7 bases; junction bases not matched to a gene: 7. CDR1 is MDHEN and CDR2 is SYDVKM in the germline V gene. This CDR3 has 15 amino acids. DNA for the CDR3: TGTGCCAGCAGCTTGCTAGCGGGAGGGGAGAATGAGCAGTTCTTC. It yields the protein CASSLLAGGENEQFF.

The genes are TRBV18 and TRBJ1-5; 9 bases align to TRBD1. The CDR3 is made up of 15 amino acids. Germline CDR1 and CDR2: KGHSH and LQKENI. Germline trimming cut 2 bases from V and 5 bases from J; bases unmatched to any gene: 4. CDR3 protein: CASSPYGTGHQPQHF. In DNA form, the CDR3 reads TGTGCCAGCTCACCATACGGGACAGGGCATCAGCCCCAGCATTTT.

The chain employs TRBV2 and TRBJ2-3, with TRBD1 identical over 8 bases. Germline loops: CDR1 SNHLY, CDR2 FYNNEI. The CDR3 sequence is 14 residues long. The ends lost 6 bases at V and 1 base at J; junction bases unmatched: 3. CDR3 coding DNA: TGTGCCAGCAGACCGACAGGGGGCACAGATACGCAGTATTTT. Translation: CASRPTGGTDTQYF.

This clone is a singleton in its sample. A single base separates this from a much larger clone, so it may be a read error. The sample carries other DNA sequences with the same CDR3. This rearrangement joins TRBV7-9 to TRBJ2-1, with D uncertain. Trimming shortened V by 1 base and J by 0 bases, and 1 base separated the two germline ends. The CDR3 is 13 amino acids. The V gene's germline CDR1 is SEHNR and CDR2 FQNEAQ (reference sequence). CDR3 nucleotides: TGTGCCAGCAGCTTAGACTCCTACAATGAGCAGTTCTTC. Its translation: CASSLDSYNEQFF.

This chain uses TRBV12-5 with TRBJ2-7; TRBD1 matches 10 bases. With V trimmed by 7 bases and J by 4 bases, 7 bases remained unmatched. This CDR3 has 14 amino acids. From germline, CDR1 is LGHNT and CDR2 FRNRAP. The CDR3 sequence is CASAIGQGGYEQYF. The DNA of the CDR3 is TGTGCTAGTGCCATCGGACAGGGGGGATACGAGCAGTACTTC.

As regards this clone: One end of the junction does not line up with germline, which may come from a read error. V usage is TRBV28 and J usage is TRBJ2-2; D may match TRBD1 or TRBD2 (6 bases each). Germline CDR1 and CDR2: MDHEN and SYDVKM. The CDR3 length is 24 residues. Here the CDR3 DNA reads TGTGCCAGCAGCTACACTAACCTTTATGCGGTCCTACAGGGAACCCAGATAAACACCGGGGGGCTGTTTTTT. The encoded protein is CASSYTNLYAVLQGTQINTGGLFF.

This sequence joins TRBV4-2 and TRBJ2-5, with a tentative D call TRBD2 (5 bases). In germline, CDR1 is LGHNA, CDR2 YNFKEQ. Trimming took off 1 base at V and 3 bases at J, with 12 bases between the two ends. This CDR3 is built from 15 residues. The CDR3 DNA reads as TGTGCCAGCAGCCAAGCTTATGGGCGGGAAGAGACCCAGTACTTC. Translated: CASSQAYGREETQYF.

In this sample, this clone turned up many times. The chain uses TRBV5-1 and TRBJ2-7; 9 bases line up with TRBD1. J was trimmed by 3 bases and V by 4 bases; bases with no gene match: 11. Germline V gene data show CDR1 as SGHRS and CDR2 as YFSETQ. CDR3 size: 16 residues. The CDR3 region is CASSHSGTGLGYEQYF. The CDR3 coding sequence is TGCGCCAGCAGCCACTCTGGGACAGGGCTAGGCTACGAGCAGTACTTC.